Sequencing of this T cell receptor beta chain was carried out in a study of blood T cell repertoires in COVID-19. About the research overall: The origin of the acute and convalescent COVID-19 samples was the United States, Italy and Spain. T cells, B-cell-depleted T cells, or PBMCs provided the cDNA or gDNA that served as material.

Study processing details: Amplifying reference gene primers gave estimates of nucleated cell counts. Libraries were prepared by immunoSEQ multiplex PCR; TCRdb keeps only in-frame clonotypes and omits some of them. That table is the source of V, J and clone size, and D and trimming were worked out from the DNA. The sample lists a few hundred thousand clones; roughly 83% were seen once. V was cut by 0 bases and J by 6 bases, with 9 bases left in between. CDR3 length equals 13 residues. The germline V gene encodes CDR1 GTSNPN and CDR2 SVGIG (reference sequence). This sequence was found in a man aged 80 or over with acute or convalescent COVID-19. The chain is built from TRBV30 and TRBJ1-5; no firm D call. Sequencing input: peripheral blood. CDR3 protein: CAWSVARAQPQHF. DNA for the CDR3: TGTGCCTGGAGTGTTGCGCGGGCTCAGCCCCAGCATTTT.